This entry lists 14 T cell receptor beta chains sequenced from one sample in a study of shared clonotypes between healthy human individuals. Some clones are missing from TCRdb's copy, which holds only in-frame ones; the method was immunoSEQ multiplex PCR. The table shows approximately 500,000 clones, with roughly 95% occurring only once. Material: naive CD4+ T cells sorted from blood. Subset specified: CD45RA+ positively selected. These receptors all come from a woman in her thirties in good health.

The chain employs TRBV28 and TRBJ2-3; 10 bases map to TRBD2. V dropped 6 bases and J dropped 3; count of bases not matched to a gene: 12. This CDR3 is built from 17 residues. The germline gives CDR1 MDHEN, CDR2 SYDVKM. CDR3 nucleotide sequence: TGTGCCAGCAGCCCCATCCGGGCTAGCGGGAGTACAGATACGCAGTATTTT. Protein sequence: CASSPIRASGSTDTQYF.

The CDR3 here is CASLERDRQETQYF. In nucleotides, the CDR3 is TGCGCCAGCCTCGAAAGGGACAGGCAAGAGACCCAGTACTTC. The chain recombines TRBV10-2 with TRBJ2-5, with 8 nucleotides matching TRBD1. V gave up 8 bases and J gave up 2 bases; unmatched junction bases: 7. CDR1 is WSHSY and CDR2 is SAAADI in the germline V gene. This CDR3 is built from 14 residues.

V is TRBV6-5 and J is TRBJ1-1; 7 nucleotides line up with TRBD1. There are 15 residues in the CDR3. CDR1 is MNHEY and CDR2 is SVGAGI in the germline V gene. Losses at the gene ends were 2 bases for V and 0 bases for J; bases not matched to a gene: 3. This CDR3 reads CASSYRTGLNTEAFF. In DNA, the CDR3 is TGTGCCAGCAGTTACCGGACAGGCCTGAACACTGAAGCTTTCTTT.

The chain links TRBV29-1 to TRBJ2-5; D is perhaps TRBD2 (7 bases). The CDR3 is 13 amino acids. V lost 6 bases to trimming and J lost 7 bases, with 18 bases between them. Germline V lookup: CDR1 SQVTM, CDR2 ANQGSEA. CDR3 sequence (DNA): TGCAGCGTGGCCGAGGGGGAGGGCCTGACCCAGTACTTC. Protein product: CSVAEGEGLTQYF.

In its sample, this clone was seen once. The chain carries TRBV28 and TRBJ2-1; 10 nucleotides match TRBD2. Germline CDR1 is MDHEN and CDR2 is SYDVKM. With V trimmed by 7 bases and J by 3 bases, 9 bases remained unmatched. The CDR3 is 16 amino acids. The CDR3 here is CASTASGRKNYNEQFF. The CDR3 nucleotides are TGTGCCAGCACCGCTAGCGGGAGAAAAAACTACAATGAGCAGTTCTTC. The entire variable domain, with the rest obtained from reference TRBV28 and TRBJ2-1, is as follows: DVKVTQSSRYLVKRTGEKVFLECVQDMDHENMFWYRQDPGLGLRLIYFSYDVKMKEKGDIPEGYSVSREKKERFSLILESASTNQTSMYLCASTASGRKNYNEQFFGPGTRLTVL.

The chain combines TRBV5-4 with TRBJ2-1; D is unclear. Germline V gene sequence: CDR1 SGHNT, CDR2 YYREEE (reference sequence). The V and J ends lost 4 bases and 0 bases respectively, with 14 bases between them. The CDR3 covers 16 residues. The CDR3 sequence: CASSQESRGSYNEQFF. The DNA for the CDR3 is TGTGCCAGCAGCCAAGAGTCTCGAGGCTCCTACAATGAGCAGTTCTTC. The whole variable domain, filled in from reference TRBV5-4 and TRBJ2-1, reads ETGVTQSPTHLIKTRGQQVTLRCSSQSGHNTVSWYQQALGQGPQFIFQYYREEENGRGNFPPRFSGLQFPNYSSELNVNALELDDSALYLCASSQESRGSYNEQFFGPGTRLTVL.

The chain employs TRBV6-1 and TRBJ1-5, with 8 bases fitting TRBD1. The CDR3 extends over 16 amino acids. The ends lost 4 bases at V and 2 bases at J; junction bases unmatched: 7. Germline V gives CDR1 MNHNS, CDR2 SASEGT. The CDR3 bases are TGTGCCAGCAGTGTAACCGACAGGGGTGGCAATCAGCCCCAGCATTTT. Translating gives CASSVTDRGGNQPQHF.

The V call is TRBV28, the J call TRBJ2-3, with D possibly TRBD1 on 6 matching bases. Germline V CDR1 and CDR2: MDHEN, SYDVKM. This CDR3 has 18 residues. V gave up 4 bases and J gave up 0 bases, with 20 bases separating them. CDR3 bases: TGTGCCAGCAGTTCCGATGGACAGTATCAACCTAGCACAGATACGCAGTATTTT. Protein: CASSSDGQYQPSTDTQYF.

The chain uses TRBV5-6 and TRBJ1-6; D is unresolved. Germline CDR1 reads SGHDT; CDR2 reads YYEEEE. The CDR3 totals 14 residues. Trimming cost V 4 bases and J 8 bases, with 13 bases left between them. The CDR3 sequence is CASSMLPGDSPLHF. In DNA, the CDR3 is TGTGCCAGCAGCATGCTGCCGGGAGATTCACCCCTCCACTTT.

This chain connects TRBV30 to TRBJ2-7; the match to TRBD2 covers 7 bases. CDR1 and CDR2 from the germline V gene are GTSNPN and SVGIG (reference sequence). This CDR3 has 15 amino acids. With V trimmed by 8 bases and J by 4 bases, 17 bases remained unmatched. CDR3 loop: CAGPEPSSGTYEQYF. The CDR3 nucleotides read TGTGCCGGACCCGAACCCTCCAGCGGGACTTACGAGCAGTACTTC. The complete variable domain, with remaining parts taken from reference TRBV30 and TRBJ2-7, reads SQTIHQWPATLVQPVGSPLSLECTVEGTSNPNLYWYRQAAGRGLQLLFYSVGIGQISSEVPQNLSASRPQDRQFILSSKKLLLSDSGFYLCAGPEPSSGTYEQYFGPGTRLTVT.

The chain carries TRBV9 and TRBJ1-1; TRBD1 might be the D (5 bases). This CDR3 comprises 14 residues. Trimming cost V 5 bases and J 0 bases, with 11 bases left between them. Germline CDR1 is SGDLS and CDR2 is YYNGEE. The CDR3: CASRGTELNTEAFF. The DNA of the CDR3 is TGTGCCAGCAGGGGGACGGAATTGAACACTGAAGCTTTCTTT.

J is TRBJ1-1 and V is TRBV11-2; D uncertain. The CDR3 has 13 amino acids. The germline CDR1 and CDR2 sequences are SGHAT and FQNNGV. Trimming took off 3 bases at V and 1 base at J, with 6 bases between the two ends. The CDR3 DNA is TGTGCCAGCAGCTTTACACCGAACACTGAAGCTTTCTTT. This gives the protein CASSFTPNTEAFF.

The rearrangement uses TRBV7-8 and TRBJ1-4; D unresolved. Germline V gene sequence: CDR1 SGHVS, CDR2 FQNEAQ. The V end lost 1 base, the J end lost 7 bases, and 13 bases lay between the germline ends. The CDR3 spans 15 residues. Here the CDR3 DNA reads TGTGCCAGCAGCTTAGTGAGTCCGGCAGGTGAAAAACTGTTTTTT. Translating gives CASSLVSPAGEKLFF. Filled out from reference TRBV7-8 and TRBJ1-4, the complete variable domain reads GAGVSQSPRYKVAKRGQDVALRCDPISGHVSLFWYQQALGQGPEFLTYFQNEAQLDKSGLPSDRFFAERPEGSVSTLKIQRTQQEDSAVYLCASSLVSPAGEKLFFGSGTQLSVL.

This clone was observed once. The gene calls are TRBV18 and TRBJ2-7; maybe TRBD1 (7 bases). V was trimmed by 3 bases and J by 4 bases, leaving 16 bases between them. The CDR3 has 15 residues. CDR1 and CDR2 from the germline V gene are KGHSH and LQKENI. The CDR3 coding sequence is TGTGCCAGCTCACCCCTAGGAGGGGGCCTATACGAGCAGTACTTC. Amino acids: CASSPLGGGLYEQYF.